These T cell receptor beta chains were read from a single sample in a study of T cell changes during pregnancy in multiple sclerosis. The repertoire was sequenced with immunoSEQ multiplex PCR; TCRdb's copy has only in-frame clones and lacks some. The sample includes 58,000 or so clones, 85% to 95% seen only once; the top ten take less than 0.5%. Sequencing was performed on CD4+ T cells from peripheral blood mononuclear cells, taken in the third trimester of pregnancy. The source is a female donor with multiple sclerosis, enrolled in a pregnancy study. The CDR3 runs from the conserved cysteine through the conserved F or W. The order of the fields is V gene, J gene, CDR3 protein.

>TRBV7-3|TRBJ2-7
CASSLDASRGEQYF
>TRBV5-4|TRBJ1-3
CASSLEPGPRTAGNTIYF
>TRBV30|TRBJ2-5
CAWSPQSSFRGPAETQYF
>TRBV6-1|TRBJ1-4
CASTLLANEKLFF
>TRBV5-1|TRBJ1-4
CASSLGTGGEKLFF
>TRBV19|TRBJ1-2
CASSIGSTGYGYTF
>TRBV9|TRBJ2-1
CASSAGSRVNEQFF
>TRBV27|TRBJ1-2
CASSLTGTYGYTF
>TRBV4-2|TRBJ1-5
CASSQEGAGEKPQHF
>TRBV29-1|TRBJ2-4
CSVEGTSGVAGAKNIQYF
>TRBV29-1|TRBJ1-1
CSVEDWTPSGTEAFF
>TRBV7-8|TRBJ2-7
CASSLVGGSYEQYF
>TRBV6-1|TRBJ1-5
CASSAPTAGGIGNQPQHF
>TRBV18|TRBJ1-6
CASSPTTDGYNSPLHF
>TRBV27|TRBJ2-3
CASSQTSGGLTDTQYF
>TRBV6-4|TRBJ2-1
CARRLSEQFF
>TRBV2|TRBJ1-1
CASSLRGLPEAFF
>TRBV30|TRBJ2-7
CAWSVSPSNAGLAKHEQYF
>TRBV7-3|TRBJ2-2
CASSYFGSNTGELFF
>TRBV14|TRBJ1-2
CASSHAEYGYTF
>TRBV18|TRBJ2-1
CASSFSSGLGQFF
>TRBV27|TRBJ2-2
CASSFGSGVTGELFF
>TRBV6-1|TRBJ2-1
CASSGGQGKYNEQFF
>TRBV11-2|TRBJ2-7
CASSSSGTIIGATYEQYF
>TRBV30|TRBJ2-5
CAWSVLQGAGPQYF
>TRBV19|TRBJ1-1
CASSWDSLSYPEAFF
>TRBV18|TRBJ1-1
CASSATGGPEAFF
>TRBV6-1|TRBJ2-7
CASKGSGTGSYEQYF
>TRBV15|TRBJ2-3
CATSRGTSGAQDTQYF
>TRBV27|TRBJ2-7
CASSLGRGASYEQYF
>TRBV2|TRBJ1-5
CASSEAENQPQHF
>TRBV18|TRBJ1-1
CASSPGQGASRSEAFF
>TRBV4-1|TRBJ2-1
CASSQAGTGYNEQFF
>TRBV21-1|TRBJ1-2
CASSTRGLPDGYTF
>TRBV6-6|TRBJ1-1
CASSPAGAEAFF
>TRBV30|TRBJ2-2
CAWSLRSGTGASGELFF
>TRBV25-1|TRBJ2-7
CASTSEGGPYEQYF